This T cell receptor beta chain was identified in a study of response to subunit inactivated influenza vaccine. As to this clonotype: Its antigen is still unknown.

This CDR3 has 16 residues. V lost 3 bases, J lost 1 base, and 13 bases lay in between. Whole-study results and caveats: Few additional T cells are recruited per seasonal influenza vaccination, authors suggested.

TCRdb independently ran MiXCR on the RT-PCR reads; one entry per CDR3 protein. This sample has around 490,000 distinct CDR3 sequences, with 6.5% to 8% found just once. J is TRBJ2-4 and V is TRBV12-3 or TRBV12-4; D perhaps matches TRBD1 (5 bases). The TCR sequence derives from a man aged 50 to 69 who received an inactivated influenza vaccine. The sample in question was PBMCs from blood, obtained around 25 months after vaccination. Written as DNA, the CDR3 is TGTGCCAGCAGTTTTTCAGGGAATGGGGCCAAAAACATTCAGTACTTC. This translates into CASSFSGNGAKNIQYF.